These 2 T cell receptor beta chains were sequenced from one sample in a study of glioma-infiltrating T cells after dendritic cell vaccination. Here immunoSEQ multiplex PCR was the method, and the copy in TCRdb shows in-frame clones only, minus some. This repertoire shows fewer than 85,000 clones, approximately 90% found once; its top ten account for approximately 3.2%. The sample consisted of blood, taken before dendritic cell vaccination. These receptors were collected from a human donor with glioblastoma.

This chain joins TRBV27 and TRBJ2-3; 7 bases map to TRBD1. The CDR3 extends over 15 amino acids. Germline V gene data show CDR1 as MNHEY and CDR2 as SMNVEV (reference sequence). The V segment lost 6 bases and the J segment 3 bases; nucleotides outside the gene matches: 9. The CDR3 sequence is CASSPSGTETDTQYF. In DNA form, the CDR3 reads TGTGCCAGCAGCCCTTCCGGGACAGAGACAGATACGCAGTATTTT.

The chain carries TRBV18 and TRBJ2-5; no clear D gene. CDR1 KGHSH and CDR2 LQKENI come from the germline V gene. Trimming cost V 6 bases and J 5 bases, with 13 bases left between them. CDR3 size: 13 residues. CDR3 sequence: CASSLTTEETQYF. The CDR3, as DNA: TGTGCCAGCTCCCTCACAACGGAGGAGACCCAGTACTTC.